This T cell receptor beta chain was sequenced in a study of blood T cell repertoires in COVID-19. Study background: The United States, Italy and Spain were the sources of the acute and convalescent COVID-19 samples. In each case, the material was cDNA or gDNA derived from T cells, B-cell-depleted T cells, or PBMCs.

The authors' processing: The authors estimated nucleated cell counts from reference gene primer amplification. Measured with immunoSEQ multiplex PCR; TCRdb has only the in-frame clones, and not every one. V, J and clone size were drawn from that table, and D and trimming were deduced from the DNA. The sample holds 150,000 to 200,000 clones; roughly 87% are singletons and the top ten take 1.5% to 2%. Germline CDR1 MNHEY, CDR2 SVGEGT. This CDR3 spans 17 amino acids. Germline trimming cut 2 bases from V and 7 bases from J; bases unmatched to any gene: 8. Source material: peripheral blood. The TCR was taken from a woman between 45 and 65 years old with acute or convalescent COVID-19. The rearrangement links TRBV6-2 or TRBV6-3 to TRBJ2-2; 12 bases agree with TRBD1. In nucleotides, the CDR3 is TGTGCCAGCAGTTACCACGGGACAGGGGGCGCAAACGGGGAGCTGTTTTTT. Its translation: CASSYHGTGGANGELFF.